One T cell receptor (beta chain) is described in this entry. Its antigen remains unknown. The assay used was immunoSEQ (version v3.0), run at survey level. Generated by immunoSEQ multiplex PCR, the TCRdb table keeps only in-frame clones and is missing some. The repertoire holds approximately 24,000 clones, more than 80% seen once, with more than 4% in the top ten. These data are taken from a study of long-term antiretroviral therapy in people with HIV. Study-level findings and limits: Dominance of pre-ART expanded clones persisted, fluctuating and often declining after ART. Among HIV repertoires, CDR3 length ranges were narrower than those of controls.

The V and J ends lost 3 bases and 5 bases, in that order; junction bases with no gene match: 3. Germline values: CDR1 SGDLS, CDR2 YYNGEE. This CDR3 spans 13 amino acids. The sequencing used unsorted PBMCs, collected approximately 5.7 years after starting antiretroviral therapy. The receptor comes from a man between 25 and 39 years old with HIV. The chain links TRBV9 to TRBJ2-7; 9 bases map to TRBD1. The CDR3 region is CASSAGQGNEQYF. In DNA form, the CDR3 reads TGTGCCAGCAGCGCGGGACAGGGAAACGAGCAGTACTTC. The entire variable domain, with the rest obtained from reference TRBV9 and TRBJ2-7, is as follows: DSGVTQTPKHLITATGQRVTLRCSPRSGDLSVYWYQQSLDQGLQFLIQYYNGEERAKGNILERFSAQQFPDLHSELNLSSLELGDSALYFCASSAGQGNEQYFGPGTRLTVT.